A single sample is the source of the 12 T cell receptor beta chains below, sequenced in a study of blood T cell repertoires in COVID-19. Sequenced by immunoSEQ multiplex PCR; TCRdb stores in-frame clones only, minus some. Altogether under 400,000 clones are present, about 90% being singletons, with the ten largest covering roughly 2.8%. The sequenced sample consisted of peripheral blood. These receptors all come from a woman in her twenties or thirties with COVID-19, enrolled during active disease.

This chain connects TRBV19 to TRBJ1-1, with D maybe TRBD1 (5 bases). The CDR3 length is 16 residues. The V gene lost 2 bases and the J gene lost 0 bases, with 13 bases spanning the gap. Germline lookup yields CDR1 LNHDA and CDR2 SQIVND (reference sequence). DNA of the CDR3: TGTGCCAGTAGTATACGGACATACTACATGAACACTGAAGCTTTCTTT. Amino acids: CASSIRTYYMNTEAFF.

This chain joins TRBV14 and TRBJ1-2, with D perhaps TRBD1 (5 bases). Trimming took 1 base from V and 11 from J, leaving 17 bases between them. Germline lookup yields CDR1 SGHDN and CDR2 FVKESK. This CDR3 spans 14 amino acids. CDR3 loop: CASSQALASRGYTF. The DNA for the CDR3 is TGTGCCAGCAGCCAAGCCTTGGCTTCCCGGGGGTACACCTTC.

The J gene is TRBJ1-1, the V gene TRBV19; D ambiguous. Per the germline V gene, CDR1 is LNHDA and CDR2 is SQIVND (reference sequence). V was cut by 2 bases and J by 9 bases, with 13 bases left in between. CDR3 size: 13 residues. CDR3 nucleotides: TGTGCCAGTAGTATAAACGCACGGGTCAAAGCTTTCTTT. This sequence encodes CASSINARVKAFF.

The rearrangement joins TRBV9 to TRBJ1-1; possibly TRBD1 for D (6 bases). CDR1 SGDLS and CDR2 YYNGEE come from the germline V gene. V lost 1 base and J lost 0, with 7 bases in between. This CDR3 is 14 amino acids long. The CDR3 reads CASSVTGMNTEAFF. Written as DNA, the CDR3 is TGTGCCAGCAGCGTAACAGGGATGAACACTGAAGCTTTCTTT.

The sample holds one count of this clone. J is TRBJ1-3 and V is TRBV25-1; D possibly corresponds to TRBD1 (5 bases). The V and J ends lost 6 bases and 3 bases respectively, with 15 bases between them. Germline CDR1 and CDR2: MGHDK and SYGVNS. This CDR3 has 15 amino acids. In nucleotides, the CDR3 is TGTGCCAGCAGCCTATGGGGGGGAGGTGGAAACACCATATATTTT. Its translation: CASSLWGGGGNTIYF.

A remark on this clone: An end of the junction differs from the germline gene, which may be a read error. The chain recombines TRBV11-2 with TRBJ1-2, with 8 bases identical to TRBD1. The CDR3 covers 15 residues. Germline V gene lookup returns CDR1 SGHAT and CDR2 FQNNGV. The CDR3 coding sequence is TGTGCCAGCAACTTAGGGCAGGGGGCTGTCTATGGCTACACCTTC. The encoded protein is CASNLGQGAVYGYTF.

Here the CDR3 reads CASSYSRDRVATEAFF. CDR3 sequence (DNA): TGTGCCAGCAGTTACTCGAGGGACAGGGTGGCCACTGAAGCTTTCTTT. The chain recombines TRBV6-5 with TRBJ1-1; TRBD1 agrees at 9 bases. The CDR3 loop spans 16 amino acids. The junction had 6 bases not matched to a gene; V was cut back by 0 bases and J by 4 bases. Germline V gene lookup returns CDR1 MNHEY and CDR2 SVGAGI.

J is TRBJ1-1 and V is TRBV6-1; tentatively, D is TRBD1 (6 bases). Trimming removed 2 bases at V and 8 bases at J, with 15 bases between. The CDR3 sequence is 14 residues long. The germline V gene encodes CDR1 MNHNS and CDR2 SASEGT. DNA for the CDR3: TGTGCCAGCAGTGAAAAAACACAGGGTAGGGAAGCTTTCTTT. It encodes CASSEKTQGREAFF.

This chain connects TRBV28 to TRBJ1-1; D gene ambiguous. The CDR3 has 16 residues. Germline V CDR1 and CDR2: MDHEN, SYDVKM. V was shortened by 5 bases and J by 0 bases, with 16 bases between the two germline ends. The CDR3 loop is CASSLPLGGMNTEAFF. CDR3 bases: TGTGCCAGCAGTCTCCCCCTGGGAGGAATGAACACTGAAGCTTTCTTT. The full variable domain, rest sourced from reference TRBV28 and TRBJ1-1, is DVKVTQSSRYLVKRTGEKVFLECVQDMDHENMFWYRQDPGLGLRLIYFSYDVKMKEKGDIPEGYSVSREKKERFSLILESASTNQTSMYLCASSLPLGGMNTEAFFGQGTRLTVV.

This clone was seen only a few times. This chain uses TRBV19 with TRBJ2-5; TRBD2 agrees at 7 bases. The CDR3 spans 16 residues. V lost 3 bases and J lost 1; bases outside the gene matches: 8. Germline CDR1 and CDR2: LNHDA and SQIVND (reference sequence). CDR3: CASSIGGSGGQETQYF. The CDR3 nucleotides are TGTGCCAGTAGTATTGGCGGGAGCGGAGGCCAAGAGACCCAGTACTTC.

This clone was observed a single time. The chain employs TRBV19 and TRBJ2-2; no reliable D call. Between the trimmed V and J ends, which lost 5 bases and 3 bases, there was a span of 13 bases. Germline V gene lookup returns CDR1 LNHDA and CDR2 SQIVND (reference sequence). This CDR3 contains 15 residues. The CDR3 DNA follows: TGTGCCAGTAGTCCAAGGCGGAGAGACACCGGGGAGCTGTTTTTT. This codes for CASSPRRRDTGELFF.

This sequence joins TRBV5-1 and TRBJ2-5; perhaps TRBD1 as D (6 bases). In germline, CDR1 is SGHRS, CDR2 YFSETQ. Trimming removed 1 base from V and 2 bases from J, with 15 bases in between. The CDR3 contains 16 residues. CDR3: CASSLYSSGTQETQYF. In DNA form, the CDR3 reads TGCGCCAGCAGCTTGTACTCATCCGGGACACAAGAGACCCAGTACTTC.